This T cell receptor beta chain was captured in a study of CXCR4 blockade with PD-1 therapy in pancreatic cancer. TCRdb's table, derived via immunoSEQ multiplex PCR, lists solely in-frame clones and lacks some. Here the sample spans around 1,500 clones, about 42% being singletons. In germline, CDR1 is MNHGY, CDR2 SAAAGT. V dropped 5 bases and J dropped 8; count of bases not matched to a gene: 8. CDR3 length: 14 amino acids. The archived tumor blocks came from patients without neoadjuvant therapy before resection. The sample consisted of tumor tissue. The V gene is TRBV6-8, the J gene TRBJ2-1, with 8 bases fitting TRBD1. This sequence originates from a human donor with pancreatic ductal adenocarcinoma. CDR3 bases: TGTGCCAGCAGTCAGACAGGGGAGGTCGATGAGCAGTTCTTC. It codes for CASSQTGEVDEQFF.